This passage covers 6 T cell receptor beta chains from one sample sequenced in a study of blood T cells in healthy people across ages. Primed by a sample-barcoded 5' primer and a J-beta primer mix, a second PCR proceeded for about 6 to 11 cycles. TCRdb independently ran MiXCR on the 5' RACE reads; one entry per CDR3 protein. Here the sample spans roughly 2 million distinct CDR3 sequences, roughly 50% being singletons. The material sequenced was blood. The receptor source for this set is a middle-aged woman in good health.

In its sample, this clonotype was seen a few times. In DNA form, the CDR3 reads TGTGCCAGCAGTATAGCGGGGGGGAGCTCCTACGAGCAGTACTTC. It specifies CASSIAGGSSYEQYF. This chain links TRBV27 with TRBJ2-7, with 11 bases lining up with TRBD2. This CDR3 has 15 residues. Germline V gives CDR1 MNHEY, CDR2 SMNVEV (reference sequence). The junction had 3 bases not matched to a gene; V was cut back by 5 bases and J by 0 bases.

The table lists this clonotype with a count of one. This chain uses TRBV6-5 with TRBJ2-1, with D perhaps matching TRBD1 (5 bases). CDR1 and CDR2 from the germline V gene are MNHEY and SVGAGI. The germline V and J ends were trimmed by 6 bases and 2 bases, with 14 bases remaining between them. The CDR3 is made up of 15 amino acids. In DNA, the CDR3 is TGTGCCAGCAGACGCGACAGAAGTACCTACAATGAGCAGTTCTTC. Its protein product is CASRRDRSTYNEQFF.

This clonotype was detected a few times. The chain couples TRBV11-2 to TRBJ1-2, with D hard to call. With 5 bases removed from V and 3 bases from J, the gap between germline ends came to 19 bases. Germline loops: CDR1 SGHAT, CDR2 FQNNGV. CDR3 size: 16 residues. CDR3 in amino acids: CASSLSRARSDYGYTF. CDR3 DNA: TGTGCCAGCAGCCTTTCGCGGGCCAGGTCCGACTATGGCTACACCTTC.

The J gene is TRBJ2-7, the V gene TRBV20-1; D is unclear. This CDR3 comprises 14 residues. V was trimmed by 3 bases and J by 0 bases, leaving 12 bases between them. From germline, CDR1 is DFQATT and CDR2 SNEGSKA (reference sequence). In DNA, the CDR3 is TGCAGTGCTAGGAGTGTCACTTACTCCTACGAGCAGTACTTC. Its translation is CSARSVTYSYEQYF.

This clonotype was picked up a small number of times. CDR3 DNA sequence: TGCAGTGCTAGCCGGGAAGGCTACGAGCAGTACTTC. Protein product: CSASREGYEQYF. The gene calls are TRBV20-1 and TRBJ2-7; TRBD2 might be the D (5 bases). V dropped 3 bases and J dropped 3 bases, with 9 bases sitting between them. The CDR3 is 12 amino acids. Germline-derived CDR1 and CDR2 are DFQATT and SNEGSKA (reference sequence).

The rearrangement joins TRBV5-6 to TRBJ2-5; no clear D gene. The CDR3 extends over 14 amino acids. Germline CDR1 is SGHDT and CDR2 is YYEEEE. Trimming took off 4 bases at V and 3 bases at J, with 13 bases between the two ends. This CDR3 reads CASSAQASEETQYF. In DNA form, the CDR3 reads TGTGCCAGCAGCGCCCAAGCCTCCGAAGAGACCCAGTACTTC.